Described below is a single TCR beta chain sequence and its context. The source of the sample is a study of blood T cell repertoires in COVID-19. TCRdb keeps only in-frame clones here, not all; method: immunoSEQ multiplex PCR. The sample lists about 260,000 clones; approximately 86% were seen once. Germline V gene lookup returns CDR1 LGHNT and CDR2 FRNRAP. The CDR3 is 15 amino acids. V dropped 5 bases and J dropped 3; count of bases not matched to a gene: 7. The sample consisted of peripheral blood. The source of this sequence is a young man with active or convalescent COVID-19. The chain has TRBV12-5 and TRBJ2-4; TRBD1 agrees at 7 bases. CDR3 DNA sequence: TGTGCTAGTGGTGTCGACCGGGACAGCAAAAACATTCAGTACTTC. Its protein product is CASGVDRDSKNIQYF.